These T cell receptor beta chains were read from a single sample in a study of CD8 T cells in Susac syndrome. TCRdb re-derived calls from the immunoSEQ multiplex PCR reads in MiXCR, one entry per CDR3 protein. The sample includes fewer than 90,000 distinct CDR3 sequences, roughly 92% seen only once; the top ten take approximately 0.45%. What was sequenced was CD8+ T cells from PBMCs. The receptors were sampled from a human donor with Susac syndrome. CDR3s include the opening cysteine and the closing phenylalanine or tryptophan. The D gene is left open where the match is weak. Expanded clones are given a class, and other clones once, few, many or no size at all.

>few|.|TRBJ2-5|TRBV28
CASSLRGGQETQYF
TGTGCCAGCAGTTTAAGAGGAGGTCAAGAGACCCAGTACTTC
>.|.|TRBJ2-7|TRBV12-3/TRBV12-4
CASSSNNFFPYEQYF
TGTGCCAGCAGTTCCAATAATTTCTTCCCCTACGAGCAGTACTTC
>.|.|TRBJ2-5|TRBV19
CASSDIGLAETQYF
TGTGCCAGTAGTGATATAGGGCTGGCGGAGACCCAGTACTTC
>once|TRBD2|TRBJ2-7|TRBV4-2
CASSQVVTSGRATEQYF
TGTGCCAGCAGCCAAGTGGTGACTAGCGGGAGGGCCACCGAGCAGTACTTC
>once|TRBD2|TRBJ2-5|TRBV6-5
CASSYSSAGTQETQYF
TGTGCCAGCAGTTACTCGTCAGCGGGAACCCAAGAGACCCAGTACTTC
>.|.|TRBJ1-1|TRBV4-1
CASSQEIRSTGKDTEAFF
TGCGCCAGCAGCCAAGAGATACGATCGACGGGGAAAGACACTGAAGCTTTCTTT
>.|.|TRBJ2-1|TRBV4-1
CASSQVSLTGGPFF
TGCGCCAGCAGCCAAGTATCCCTTACTGGCGGGCCGTTCTTC
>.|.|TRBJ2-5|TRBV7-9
CASSPSGREETQYF
TGTGCCAGCAGCCCCTCCGGTAGAGAGGAGACCCAGTACTTC
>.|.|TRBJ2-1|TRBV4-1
CASSLDREQFF
TGCGCCAGCAGCCTGGACAGAGAGCAGTTCTTC
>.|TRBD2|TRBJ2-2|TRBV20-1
CSARDRAPSGRAGELFF
TGCAGTGCTAGAGATAGGGCCCCTAGCGGGAGGGCCGGGGAGCTGTTTTTT
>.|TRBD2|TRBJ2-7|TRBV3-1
CASSQDGRDWGVYEQYF
TGTGCCAGCAGCCAAGATGGGAGGGACTGGGGGGTCTACGAGCAGTACTTC
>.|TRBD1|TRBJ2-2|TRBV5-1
CASSLYGDSYSNTGELFF
TGCGCCAGCAGCTTGTACGGGGACAGCTATTCGAACACCGGGGAGCTGTTTTTT
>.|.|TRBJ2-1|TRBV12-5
CASGLAGTQQFF
TGTGCTAGTGGTTTGGCCGGGACCCAGCAGTTCTTC
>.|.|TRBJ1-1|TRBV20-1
CSANRGLGAFF
TGCAGTGCTAATCGGGGCCTTGGAGCTTTCTTT
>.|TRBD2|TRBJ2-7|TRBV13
CASSLKLAGRYEQYF
TGTGCCAGCAGCTTAAAACTAGCGGGCCGCTACGAGCAGTACTTC
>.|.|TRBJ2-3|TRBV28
CASRPVVAAAQYF
TGTGCCAGCAGACCCGTGGTAGCGGCAGCGCAGTATTTT
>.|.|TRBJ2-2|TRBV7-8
CASSLEGELFF
TGTGCCAGCAGCTTAGAGGGGGAGCTGTTTTTT
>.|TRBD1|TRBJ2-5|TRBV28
CASRMTGGGRETQYF
TGTGCCAGCAGAATGACAGGGGGCGGCCGGGAGACCCAGTACTTC
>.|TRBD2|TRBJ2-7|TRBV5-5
CASSLGTSGPRYEQYF
TGTGCCAGCAGCTTGGGGACTAGCGGTCCGCGATACGAGCAGTACTTC
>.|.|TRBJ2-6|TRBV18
CASSGSGANVLTF
TGTGCCAGCTCAGGTTCTGGGGCCAACGTCCTGACTTTC
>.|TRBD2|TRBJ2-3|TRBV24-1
CATSDPTSGRDTDTQYF
TGTGCCACCAGTGATCCAACTAGCGGGAGGGACACAGATACGCAGTATTTT
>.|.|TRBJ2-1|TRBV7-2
CASSFGLGGNEQFF
TGTGCCAGCAGCTTCGGACTAGGGGGGAATGAGCAGTTCTTC
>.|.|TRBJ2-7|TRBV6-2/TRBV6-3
CASSYSSGGQGEQYF
TGTGCCAGCAGTTACTCATCCGGGGGCCAGGGCGAGCAGTACTTC
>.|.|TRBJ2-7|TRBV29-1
CSVEALEQAGTYEQYF
TGCAGCGTTGAAGCCTTGGAGCAGGCTGGCACCTACGAGCAGTACTTC
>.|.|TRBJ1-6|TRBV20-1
CSARDPGRFSPLHF
TGCAGTGCTAGAGATCCCGGACGCTTTTCACCCCTCCACTTT
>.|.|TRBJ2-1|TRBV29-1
CSVEEQNDNEQFF
TGCAGCGTTGAAGAACAAAACGACAATGAGCAGTTCTTC
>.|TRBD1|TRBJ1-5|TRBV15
CATSRPGTAYSNQPQHF
TGTGCCACCAGCAGACCAGGGACAGCCTATAGCAATCAGCCCCAGCATTTT
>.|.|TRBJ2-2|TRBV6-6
CASSYSRPNTGELFF
TGTGCCAGCAGTTACTCGAGACCAAACACCGGGGAGCTGTTTTTT
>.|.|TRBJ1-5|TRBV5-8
CASSWGTYSNQPQHF
TGTGCCAGCAGCTGGGGAACTTATAGCAATCAGCCCCAGCATTTT
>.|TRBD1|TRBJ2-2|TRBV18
CASSPRDRTTNTGELFF
TGTGCCAGCTCACCAAGGGACAGAACTACGAACACCGGGGAGCTGTTTTTT
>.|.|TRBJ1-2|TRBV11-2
CASRPFFSNYGYTF
TGTGCCAGCAGGCCCTTTTTCTCTAACTATGGCTACACCTTC
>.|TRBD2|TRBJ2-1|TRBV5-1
CASRAGEGSYNERFF
TGCGCCAGCAGGGCGGGAGAGGGTTCCTACAATGAGCGTTTCTTC
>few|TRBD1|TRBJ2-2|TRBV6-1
CASNSGTGTGELFF
TGTGCCAGCAACTCCGGGACAGGGACCGGGGAGCTGTTTTTT
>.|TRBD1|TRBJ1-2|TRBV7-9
CASSRNLGQEYGYTF
TGTGCCAGCAGCCGTAACTTAGGACAGGAATATGGCTACACCTTC
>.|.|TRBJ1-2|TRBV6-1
CASSSSGADYGYTF
TGTGCCAGCTCCTCCTCCGGGGCGGACTATGGCTACACCTTC
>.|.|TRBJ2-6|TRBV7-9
CASSFTGTGANVLTF
TGTGCCAGCAGTTTTACAGGGACTGGGGCCAACGTCCTGACTTTC
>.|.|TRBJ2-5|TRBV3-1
CASSQGVGGPETQYF
TGTGCCAGCAGCCAAGGCGTGGGGGGCCCTGAGACCCAGTACTTC
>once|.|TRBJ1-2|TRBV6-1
CASSEPGNYGYTF
TGTGCCAGCAGTGAACCGGGGAACTATGGCTACACCTTC
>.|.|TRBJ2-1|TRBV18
CASSKRARAPDEQFF
TGTGCCAGCTCTAAACGGGCGAGAGCCCCCGATGAGCAGTTCTTC
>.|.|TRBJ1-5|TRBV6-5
CASSYSINQPQHF
TGTGCCAGCAGTTACTCGATCAATCAGCCCCAGCATTTT
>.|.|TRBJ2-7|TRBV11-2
CASSLELGESYEQYF
TGTGCCAGCAGCTTAGAATTGGGGGAGTCCTACGAGCAGTACTTC
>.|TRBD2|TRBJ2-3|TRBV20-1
CSARDRLAGVDTQYF
TGCAGTGCTAGAGATCGGCTAGCGGGGGTAGATACGCAGTATTTT
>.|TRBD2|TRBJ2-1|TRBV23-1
CATPGGSSYNEQFF
TGCGCCACGCCGGGGGGGAGCTCCTACAATGAGCAGTTCTTC
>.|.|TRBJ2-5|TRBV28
CASREGGGETQYF
TGTGCCAGCAGGGAAGGAGGAGGAGAGACCCAGTACTTC
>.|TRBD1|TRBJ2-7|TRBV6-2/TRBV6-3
CASSYATGTYEQYF
TGTGCCAGCAGTTACGCGACAGGGACCTACGAGCAGTACTTC
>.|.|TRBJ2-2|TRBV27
CASSLVAFGELFF
TGTGCCAGCAGCTTAGTAGCTTTCGGGGAGCTGTTTTTT